This T cell receptor beta chain was sequenced for a study of human T cells and chemical hapten exposure. In its sample, this clonotype was seen many times. The CDR3 spans 14 residues. Germline loops: CDR1 ENHRY, CDR2 SYGVKD. The V gene end was trimmed by 0 bases and the J gene end by 5 bases; junction bases not matched to a gene: 2. In the study's own analysis: Sequenced samples showed a median of 95,638 TCRs each, with counts running from about 22,000 to 700,000. TCRdb passed the RACE reads through MiXCR, listing each CDR3 protein once. These V and J calls originate from TCRdb's pipeline instead of the authors' own analysis. Of approximately 44,000 distinct CDR3 sequences in the sample, nearly 4.5% were seen once. Sample time point: healthy volunteer bleed at 2 weeks. Extraction of total RNA was performed on unfractionated whole blood.

This chain joins TRBV10-3 and TRBJ1-1; 8 nucleotides match TRBD1. Specimen: whole blood. This receptor was obtained from a human donor in good health. Some clones in this sample may be carry-over from other donors' samples. The CDR3 coding sequence is TGTGCCATCAGTGAGTCCCAGGGGGCTACTGAAGCTTTCTTT. Its protein is CAISESQGATEAFF.